This TCR beta chain was profiled in a study of radiotherapy plus CTLA-4 blockade in lung cancer (dated by TCRdb to 2016 to 2018). For context, the study as a whole: Objective responses were observed in 18% of enrolled patients, and disease control was achieved in approximately 29%.

Libraries were built with the immunoSEQ multiplex PCR assay. TCRdb took over this immuneACCESS table, retaining in-frame rearrangements with V and J assigned. Such tables are incomplete; in checked studies, under half of the missing clones stem from an unresolved V gene, and the remainder is unexplained. This sample gives around 80,000 clones in total; roughly 74% of them show up just once. The top ten clones comprise approximately 9.9% of the sample. In this study, focal radiation therapy paired with CTLA-4 blockade (ipilimumab) was tested in patients who had chemo-refractory metastatic non-small-cell lung cancer. CDR1 is given as MDHEN and CDR2 as SYDVKM, both from the germline V gene. V and J are trimmed by 3 bases and 3 bases, and the gene matches miss 10 bases of the junction. The CDR3 numbers 17 residues from cysteine through phenylalanine. Of the read, only the CDR3 DNA is kept; its 51 bases are in frame from base 1.

Overall study outcomes, separate from this receptor: Increased serum interferon-beta after radiation, together with early dynamic changes in blood T cell clones, were reported to be the strongest predictors of response. After treatment with radiotherapy and ipilimumab, TCR clones that came from tumors expanded in the peripheral blood.

On this clone: Its antigen is not yet known. Base qualities are not provided; no much larger clone lies one nucleotide away.

The rearranged segments are TRBV28 and TRBJ1-5, with 8 central nucleotides matching TRBD1. This specimen consisted of peripheral blood, obtained from a patient treated with radiotherapy plus ipilimumab. This TCR came from a human donor with non-small cell lung cancer whose response to radiotherapy plus ipilimumab could not be evaluated. The DNA sequence follows: TGTGCCAGCAGTTTGCCTCAGACAGGGGTTACCAATCAGCCCCAGCATTTT. Protein translation: CASSLPQTGVTNQPQHF.